This passage covers 18 T cell receptor beta chains from one sample sequenced in a study of cytomegalovirus exposure and HLA in healthy donors. Primers included in the PCR were 60 Vbeta and 13 Jbeta primers. Method: immunoSEQ multiplex PCR; TCRdb's copy keeps in-frame clones and lacks some. The table lists 120,000 to 150,000 clones, roughly 80% of them singletons. The sequenced sample consisted of PBMCs. The receptors were gathered from a female donor in good health and CMV-seronegative.

This rearrangement joins TRBV29-1 to TRBJ2-2; D may be TRBD1 (6 bases). Trimming left V 6 bases short and J 1 base short, with 12 bases between. The CDR3 has 14 amino acids. Germline CDR1 is SQVTM and CDR2 is ANQGSEA. The CDR3 protein is CSVSGQRNTGELFF. CDR3 nucleotide sequence: TGCAGCGTATCAGGACAGAGGAACACCGGGGAGCTGTTTTTT.

The chain recombines TRBV5-1 with TRBJ2-7; 7 bases are a match to TRBD1. Losses at the gene ends were 1 base for V and 0 bases for J; bases not matched to a gene: 1. The germline V gene encodes CDR1 SGHRS and CDR2 YFSETQ. The CDR3 is 14 residues long. The CDR3: CASSLTGDSYEQYF. CDR3 in DNA: TGCGCCAGCAGCTTGACAGGGGACTCCTACGAGCAGTACTTC.

The rearrangement links TRBV14 to TRBJ2-7, with D possibly TRBD2 on 5 matching bases. Trimming shortened V by 0 bases and J by 0 bases, and 12 bases separated the two germline ends. Germline V gene lookup returns CDR1 SGHDN and CDR2 FVKESK. This CDR3 region has 16 residues. The CDR3 reads CASSQDRVAGSYEQYF. The CDR3 DNA sequence: TGTGCCAGCAGCCAAGATCGTGTGGCGGGCTCCTACGAGCAGTACTTC.

The chain uses TRBV2 and TRBJ2-7; 11 bases are a match to TRBD1. Trimming cost V 6 bases and J 5 bases; bases outside gene matches: 6. The CDR3 length is 14 residues. Germline values: CDR1 SNHLY, CDR2 FYNNEI. The CDR3 spells CASRPGQGVHEQYF. In DNA form, the CDR3 reads TGTGCCAGCAGACCGGGACAGGGGGTCCACGAGCAGTACTTC.

Here the CDR3 reads CASSWDSMNTEAFF. CDR3 sequence (DNA): TGTGCCAGCAGCTGGGACAGCATGAACACTGAAGCTTTCTTT. The gene calls are TRBV5-6 and TRBJ1-1, with 7 bases lining up with TRBD1. The CDR3 contains 14 residues. J gave up 0 bases and V 3 bases, and 2 bases lay outside the gene matches. Germline CDR1 reads SGHDT; CDR2 reads YYEEEE.

The J gene is TRBJ2-5, the V gene TRBV11-2; D is ambiguous. Trimming took 4 bases from V and 0 from J, leaving 15 bases between them. The CDR3 contains 16 residues. Germline loops: CDR1 SGHAT, CDR2 FQNNGV. Written as DNA, the CDR3 is TGTGCCAGCAGCTCTTTTCCGGAGAAGTACCAAGAGACCCAGTACTTC. This encodes CASSSFPEKYQETQYF.

CDR3 in DNA: TGTGCCAGCAGCCCATCGAATGGTCGAGGGCAGACAGATACGCAGTATTTT. This sequence encodes CASSPSNGRGQTDTQYF. The chain links TRBV7-3 to TRBJ2-3; D perhaps matches TRBD2 (5 bases). Looked up from germline, CDR1 is SGHTA and CDR2 is FQGTGA. Between the trimmed V and J ends, which lost 5 bases and 3 bases, there was a span of 21 bases. The CDR3 sequence is 17 residues long.

The chain employs TRBV11-2 and TRBJ2-5; 10 nucleotides match TRBD1. Germline values: CDR1 SGHAT, CDR2 FQNNGV. This CDR3 is 15 amino acids long. J gave up 3 bases and V 4 bases, and 5 bases lay outside the gene matches. The CDR3 protein is CASSSGQGIKETQYF. In DNA, the CDR3 is TGTGCCAGCAGCTCGGGACAGGGGATTAAAGAGACCCAGTACTTC.

Regarding this clone: At one boundary the junction diverges from the germline segment, which might be a read error. The genes are TRBV2 and TRBJ2-3, with 7 bases identical to TRBD2. Germline V lookup: CDR1 SNHLY, CDR2 FYNNEI. This CDR3 has 13 amino acids. The CDR3 here is CASCTGGTATQYF. DNA for the CDR3: TGTGCCAGCTGCACGGGGGGAACAGCTACGCAGTATTTT.

The chain employs TRBV5-1 and TRBJ1-5; D not resolved. The CDR3 has 16 amino acids. V gave up 0 bases and J gave up 2 bases, with 12 bases separating them. Germline V gene lookup returns CDR1 SGHRS and CDR2 YFSETQ. Here the CDR3 DNA reads TGCGCCAGCAGCTTGGGACCTATCGGGGGCAATCAGCCCCAGCATTTT. As protein: CASSLGPIGGNQPQHF.

The chain has TRBV18 and TRBJ2-7, with 7 bases matching TRBD1. CDR1 and CDR2 from the germline V gene are KGHSH and LQKENI. Unmatched junction bases numbered 3, after V lost 3 bases and J lost 1 base. CDR3 length: 14 amino acids. CDR3 loop: CASSPGTESYEQYF. The CDR3 nucleotides are TGTGCCAGCTCACCCGGGACAGAATCCTACGAGCAGTACTTC.

The chain joins TRBV4-1 to TRBJ2-7; 9 nucleotides line up with TRBD2. Germline CDR1 reads MGHRA; CDR2 reads YSYEKL. The CDR3 is 16 amino acids. The V and J ends lost 0 bases and 4 bases, in that order; junction bases with no gene match: 7. The CDR3 loop is CASSQEAREGQYEQYF. The CDR3 DNA reads as TGCGCCAGCAGCCAAGAAGCGCGGGAGGGCCAGTACGAGCAGTACTTC.

The rearrangement joins TRBV30 to TRBJ2-7, with TRBD2 identical over 8 bases. The length of the CDR3 is 15 residues. Germline V gene data show CDR1 as GTSNPN and CDR2 as SVGIG (reference sequence). V dropped 3 bases and J dropped 2; count of bases not matched to a gene: 9. The CDR3 DNA is TGTGCCTGGAGCCGGGGGGTAGCGGGAACCTACGAGCAGTACTTC. It codes for CAWSRGVAGTYEQYF.

This clone came up once. The chain uses TRBV7-3 and TRBJ2-1, with D perhaps matching TRBD2 (7 bases). The V and J ends lost 2 bases and 8 bases respectively, with 16 bases between them. The CDR3 totals 15 residues. In germline, CDR1 is SGHTA, CDR2 FQGTGA. CDR3 DNA: TGTGCCAGCAGCTTAGGGGGGGCTCCCGTGGATGAGCAGTTCTTC. Translation: CASSLGGAPVDEQFF. Supplemented by reference TRBV7-3 and TRBJ2-1, the full variable domain reads GAGVSQTPSNKVTEKGKYVELRCDPISGHTALYWYRQSLGQGPEFLIYFQGTGAADDSGLPNDRFFAVRPEGSVSTLKIQRTERGDSAVYLCASSLGGAPVDEQFFGPGTRLTVL.

The gene calls are TRBV18 and TRBJ1-5; D perhaps matches TRBD1 (6 bases). The CDR3 has 15 amino acids. From germline, CDR1 is KGHSH and CDR2 LQKENI. The V end lost 6 bases, the J end lost 4 bases, and 16 bases lay between the germline ends. The CDR3 DNA reads TGTGCCAGCTCCCCTAGCAGGGGAGAGAATCAGCCCCAGCATTTT. Its protein is CASSPSRGENQPQHF. The whole variable domain, filled in from reference TRBV18 and TRBJ1-5, reads NAGVMQNPRHLVRRRGQEARLRCSPMKGHSHVYWYRQLPEEGLKFMVYLQKENIIDESGMPKERFSAEFPKEGPSILRIQQVVRGDSAAYFCASSPSRGENQPQHFGDGTRLSIL.

The chain couples TRBV6-6 to TRBJ1-6, with D possibly being TRBD1 (6 bases). Trimming cost V 7 bases and J 8 bases, with 12 bases left between them. CDR3 size: 13 residues. Per the germline V gene, CDR1 is MNHNY and CDR2 is SVGAGI (reference sequence). CDR3 protein: CASMRGTYSPLHF. The CDR3 region has the DNA TGTGCCAGCATGAGGGGGACCTATTCACCCCTCCACTTT.

The gene calls are TRBV5-1 and TRBJ2-5; 9 bases are shared with TRBD2. The CDR3 runs 17 residues. Per germline, CDR1 SGHRS and CDR2 YFSETQ. Trimming took 0 bases from V and 6 from J; bases not matched to a gene: 12. The CDR3 sequence: CASSLANPREGRKTQYF. In DNA, the CDR3 is TGCGCCAGCAGCTTGGCCAATCCGCGGGAGGGCCGCAAGACCCAGTACTTC.

This chain joins TRBV5-1 and TRBJ1-5; 11 nucleotides match TRBD1. Germline V gene data show CDR1 as SGHRS and CDR2 as YFSETQ. Unmatched junction bases numbered 8, after V lost 0 bases and J lost 6 bases. The CDR3 runs to 17 residues. DNA for the CDR3: TGCGCCAGCAGCTTGGGCCCCCGGGGACAGGGGGGTCAGCCCCAGCATTTT. This translates into CASSLGPRGQGGQPQHF.